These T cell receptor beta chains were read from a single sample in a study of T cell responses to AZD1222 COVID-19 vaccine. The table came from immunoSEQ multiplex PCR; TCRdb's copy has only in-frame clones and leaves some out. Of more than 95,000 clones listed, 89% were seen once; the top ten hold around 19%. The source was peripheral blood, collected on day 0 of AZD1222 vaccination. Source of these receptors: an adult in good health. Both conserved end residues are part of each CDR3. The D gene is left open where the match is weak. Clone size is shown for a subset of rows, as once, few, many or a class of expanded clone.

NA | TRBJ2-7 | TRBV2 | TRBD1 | CASSGDRDLEQYF | TGTGCCAGCAGTGGGGACAGGGATCTCGAGCAGTACTTC
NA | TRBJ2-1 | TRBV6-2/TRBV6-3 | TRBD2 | CASSYSPWGLAEIYNEQFF | TGTGCCAGCAGTTACTCACCTTGGGGACTAGCGGAGATATACAATGAGCAGTTCTTC
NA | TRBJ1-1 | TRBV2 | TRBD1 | CASSERGPEAFF | TGTGCCAGCAGTGAGAGGGGGCCCGAAGCTTTCTTT
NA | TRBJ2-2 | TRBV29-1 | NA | CSVERSMDTGELFF | TGCAGCGTTGAACGGTCCATGGACACCGGGGAGCTGTTTTTT
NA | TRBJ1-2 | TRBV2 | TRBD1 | CASRSTGIDGYTF | TGTGCCAGCAGGTCGACAGGGATCGATGGCTACACCTTC
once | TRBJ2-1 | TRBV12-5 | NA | CASGHGNEQFF | TGTGCTAGTGGTCATGGGAATGAGCAGTTCTTC
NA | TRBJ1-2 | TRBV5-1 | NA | CASSPEPGYGYTF | TGCGCCAGCAGCCCGGAGCCGGGCTATGGCTACACCTTC
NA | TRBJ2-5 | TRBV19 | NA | CASSRGTVTNQETQYF | TGTGCCAGTAGTAGAGGGACTGTAACGAACCAAGAGACCCAGTACTTC
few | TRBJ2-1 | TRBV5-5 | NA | CASSLFGAPEGTEQFF | TGTGCCAGCAGCTTGTTTGGGGCCCCCGAGGGAACTGAGCAGTTCTTC
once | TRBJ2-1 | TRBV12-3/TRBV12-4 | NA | CASSLGDEQFF | TGTGCCAGCAGTCTAGGTGATGAGCAGTTCTTC
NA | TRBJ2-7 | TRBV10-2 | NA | CASRKRRDSYEQYF | TGCGCCAGCAGAAAGCGCCGGGACTCCTACGAGCAGTACTTC
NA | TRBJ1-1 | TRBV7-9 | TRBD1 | CASSQPRTGNTEAFF | TGTGCCAGCAGCCAGCCAAGGACAGGGAACACTGAAGCTTTCTTT
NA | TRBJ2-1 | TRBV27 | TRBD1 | CASSVMTGPPEQFF | TGTGCCAGCAGTGTAATGACAGGGCCCCCTGAGCAGTTCTTC
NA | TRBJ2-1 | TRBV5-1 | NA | CASSLVLDGSGYNEQFF | TGCGCCAGCAGCTTGGTCCTGGACGGTTCGGGTTACAATGAGCAGTTCTTC